This T cell receptor beta chain emerged from a study of cytomegalovirus exposure and HLA in healthy donors. Germline loops: CDR1 SNHLY, CDR2 FYNNEI. The CDR3 extends over 12 amino acids. With 11 bases removed from V and 1 base from J, the gap between germline ends came to 6 bases. No CMV serostatus was recorded for this donor. The PCR was carried out with 60 Vbeta primers and 13 Jbeta primers. Method: immunoSEQ multiplex PCR; TCRdb's copy keeps in-frame clones and lacks some. Of 210,000 or so clones listed, about 83% are singletons. This sequence was found in a human donor in good health. The chain combines TRBV2 with TRBJ2-6, with D possibly TRBD2 on 5 matching bases. Material for sequencing was PBMCs. The CDR3 bases are TGTGCCCGCGGGTCTGGGGCCAACGTCCTGACTTTC. It codes for CARGSGANVLTF.